The rows below give T cell receptor beta chains drawn from one sample of a study of T-cell reconstitution after alpha-beta-depleted transplantation in children. TCRdb reprocessed the PCR reads via MiXCR and lists one record per CDR3 protein. Of 500,000 to 650,000 distinct CDR3 sequences listed, 10% to 15% are singletons. The sequenced sample was PBMCs, mostly from graft donor cells, obtained 360 days after TCRalphabeta/CD19-depleted stem cell transplant. All receptors come from a male patient aged 10 to 17 who had a stem cell transplant for acute myeloid leukemia, so the T cells may come from the graft donor. CDR3s include the opening cysteine and the closing phenylalanine or tryptophan. A D gene is named only where the DNA matches it firmly. Clone size, where shown, is once, few, many, or a class for clones that have expanded.

few,TRBV28,-,TRBJ1-5,CASSIYAGQIQRPQHF,TGTGCCAGCAGCATTTATGCGGGGCAGATCCAACGGCCCCAGCATTTT
few,TRBV7-9,TRBD2,TRBJ2-7,CASSPLIAGAEYEQYF,TGTGCCAGCAGCCCACTTATAGCGGGAGCGGAATACGAGCAGTACTTC
many,TRBV6-2/TRBV6-3,-,TRBJ2-1,CASSYGIINEQFF,TGTGCCAGCAGTTACGGGATCATCAATGAGCAGTTCTTC
many,TRBV20-1,TRBD2,TRBJ2-3,CSAQDGLAGDFLFPDTQYF,TGCAGTGCCCAAGATGGACTAGCGGGAGATTTCCTCTTCCCAGATACGCAGTATTTT
few,TRBV7-8,TRBD1,TRBJ2-7,CASTDRDRDRYEQYF,TGTGCCAGCACCGATCGGGACAGGGATAGATACGAGCAGTACTTC
-,TRBV29-1,TRBD2,TRBJ2-7,CSVRVAGVGEQYF,TGCAGCGTGAGGGTAGCGGGAGTCGGTGAGCAGTACTTC
many,TRBV28,-,TRBJ2-7,CASSLIRGGQYF,TGTGCCAGCAGTTTGATCAGGGGAGGGCAGTACTTC
-,TRBV6-2/TRBV6-3,TRBD1,TRBJ2-7,CARNFTGTGGHEQYF,TGTGCCAGAAATTTTACCGGGACAGGGGGCCACGAGCAGTACTTC
few,TRBV7-9,-,TRBJ1-1,CASSFPGAGGAFF,TGTGCCAGCAGCTTCCCAGGGGCCGGCGGAGCTTTCTTT
few,TRBV6-2/TRBV6-3,TRBD1,TRBJ2-2,CASRKTGLGTGELFF,TGTGCCAGCAGGAAGACAGGGCTCGGAACCGGGGAGCTGTTTTTT
-,TRBV10-3,-,TRBJ2-4,CAISESDLSKNIQYF,TGTGCCATCAGTGAGTCCGACCTGTCCAAAAACATTCAGTACTTC
-,TRBV7-9,-,TRBJ2-7,CASSTLRQGLSYEQYF,TGTGCCAGCAGCACCCTCCGGCAGGGGTTATCCTACGAGCAGTACTTC
-,TRBV20-1,TRBD2,TRBJ2-1,CSAARGGLAGGSSYNEQFF,TGCAGTGCTGCCAGAGGTGGACTAGCGGGAGGGAGCTCCTACAATGAGCAGTTCTTC
few,TRBV28,TRBD2,TRBJ2-3,CASTSLGGEGNTDTQYF,TGTGCCAGCACTTCCCTTGGGGGGGAGGGTAACACAGATACGCAGTATTTT
-,TRBV12-3/TRBV12-4,-,TRBJ2-1,CASSFGLPFEFF,TGTGCCAGCAGTTTTGGGCTCCCGTTCGAGTTCTTC
-,TRBV18,TRBD2,TRBJ2-7,CASSPPLAGDYEQYF,TGTGCCAGCTCACCACCCCTAGCGGGAGACTACGAGCAGTACTTC
few,TRBV7-2,-,TRBJ2-1,CASSSGKAGYNEQFF,TGTGCCAGCAGCTCGGGCAAGGCCGGGTACAATGAGCAGTTCTTC
few,TRBV7-3,TRBD1,TRBJ2-7,CASSPQGAYEQYF,TGTGCCAGCAGCCCACAGGGGGCCTACGAGCAGTACTTC
-,TRBV5-5,TRBD2,TRBJ2-1,CASSRGGSEQFF,TGTGCCAGCAGCAGGGGAGGGAGTGAGCAGTTCTTC
few,TRBV7-2,-,TRBJ1-4,CASSNRPIRGEKLFF,TGTGCCAGCAGCAACCGACCCATTCGTGGTGAAAAACTGTTTTTT
few,TRBV4-3,-,TRBJ2-7,CASSQEKTAGYEQYF,TGCGCCAGCAGCCAAGAGAAAACGGCTGGCTACGAGCAGTACTTC
many,TRBV12-3/TRBV12-4,-,TRBJ2-1,CASRPSTGRYNEQFF,TGTGCCAGCAGACCGTCGACGGGCAGATACAATGAGCAGTTCTTC
many,TRBV12-3/TRBV12-4,-,TRBJ1-1,CASTPWGNTEAFF,TGTGCCAGCACCCCGTGGGGCAACACTGAAGCTTTCTTT
few,TRBV6-6,-,TRBJ2-3,CASCLITDTQYF,TGTGCCAGCTGTCTTATCACAGATACGCAGTATTTT
many,TRBV2,TRBD2,TRBJ2-1,CASSEGASGNEQFF,TGTGCCAGCAGTGAAGGGGCTAGCGGGAATGAGCAGTTCTTC
many,TRBV14,TRBD2,TRBJ2-3,CASSQDGLLAGGIADTQYF,TGTGCCAGCAGCCAAGATGGCCTACTAGCGGGAGGGATCGCAGATACGCAGTATTTT
-,TRBV27,TRBD2,TRBJ2-7,CASSLVAGVSGEQYF,TGTGCCAGCAGTTTAGTGGCGGGAGTAAGCGGCGAGCAGTACTTC
many,TRBV20-1,TRBD1,TRBJ2-7,CSAPGDRGTGEQYF,TGCAGTGCTCCTGGGGACAGGGGAACGGGCGAGCAGTACTTC
few,TRBV27,TRBD2,TRBJ2-1,CASSLGTSGTYNEQFF,TGTGCCAGCAGTTTAGGGACTAGCGGGACCTACAATGAGCAGTTCTTC
many,TRBV29-1,-,TRBJ2-7,CSVEGGRSHSYEQYF,TGCAGCGTTGAAGGTGGTAGGTCCCACTCCTACGAGCAGTACTTC
-,TRBV27,-,TRBJ1-5,CASSFDGEPQHF,TGTGCCAGCAGTTTTGATGGGGAGCCCCAGCATTTT
-,TRBV14,-,TRBJ2-1,CASSQDSRVKNEQFF,TGTGCCAGCAGCCAAGATAGCAGGGTGAAGAATGAGCAGTTCTTC
-,TRBV12-3/TRBV12-4,TRBD2,TRBJ2-1,CASSLEGRTRLYNEQFF,TGTGCCAGCAGTTTAGAAGGCCGGACTAGACTTTACAATGAGCAGTTCTTC
few,TRBV28,-,TRBJ2-2,CASRGTANTGELFF,TGTGCCAGCAGAGGGACGGCGAACACCGGGGAGCTGTTTTTT
many,TRBV4-3,-,TRBJ2-1,CASSQGYFNEQFF,TGCGCCAGCAGCCAAGGGTACTTCAATGAGCAGTTCTTC
-,TRBV7-2,TRBD2,TRBJ2-7,CASSTGLAGSHEQYF,TGTGCCAGCAGCACTGGACTAGCGGGATCCCACGAGCAGTACTTC
-,TRBV10-3,-,TRBJ2-7,CAISESELPSGEQYF,TGTGCCATCAGTGAGTCGGAACTTCCTTCCGGGGAGCAGTACTTC
-,TRBV4-3,TRBD1,TRBJ2-1,CASSQVTGVYNEQFF,TGCGCCAGCAGCCAAGTAACAGGGGTCTACAATGAGCAGTTCTTC
-,TRBV4-2,TRBD1,TRBJ2-5,CASSQDPATGLQETQYF,TGTGCCAGCAGCCAAGACCCCGCGACAGGGCTACAAGAGACCCAGTACTTC
few,TRBV10-2,TRBD2,TRBJ2-1,CASRRGGVLAGDGQFF,TGCGCCAGCAGGCGGGGAGGTGTGTTAGCGGGGGATGGGCAGTTCTTC
few,TRBV20-1,TRBD2,TRBJ2-7,CSARDPGTSGSREQYF,TGCAGTGCTAGAGACCCCGGGACTAGCGGGAGTCGAGAGCAGTACTTC
many,TRBV28,TRBD1,TRBJ2-7,CASSSVPGQGANEQYF,TGTGCCAGCAGTTCCGTTCCGGGACAGGGGGCTAACGAGCAGTACTTC
few,TRBV7-6,TRBD2,TRBJ2-3,CASSPNLAGDADTQYF,TGTGCCAGCAGCCCCAATCTAGCGGGAGATGCAGATACGCAGTATTTT
-,TRBV7-9,TRBD1,TRBJ1-1,CASSLAAGTGGTEAFF,TGTGCCAGCAGCTTAGCGGCCGGGACAGGGGGGACTGAAGCTTTCTTT
few,TRBV28,TRBD2,TRBJ2-2,CASTDGTSIRELFF,TGTGCCAGCACCGATGGGACTAGCATCCGGGAGCTGTTTTTT
few,TRBV7-2,TRBD2,TRBJ2-2,CASSLLAATNTGELFF,TGTGCCAGCAGCTTACTAGCGGCTACGAACACCGGGGAGCTGTTTTTT